This T cell receptor beta chain is drawn from a study of spatial heterogeneity in lung cancer. Study overall: A unique TCR and UMI combination showed up more than ten times in raw reads, on average.

V was shortened by 8 bases and J by 0 bases, with 8 bases between the two germline ends. Germline V CDR1 and CDR2: ENHRY, SYGVKD. This CDR3 contains 12 residues. Study-level findings and limits: Ubiquitous and regional nonsynonymous mutation counts were tracked by ubiquitous and regional expanded TCR counts, respectively. Tumor mutation count correlated with how many alpha and beta TCRs expanded intratumorally.

As concerns this clonotype: Its antigen is still unknown.

Each TCR cDNA molecule carried a unique molecular identifier. TCRdb reprocessed the 5' RACE reads with MiXCR, giving one entry per CDR3 protein. The data show 1,000 to 1,500 distinct CDR3 sequences, approximately 31% seen once. Noted time point: sample taken at primary tumor resection. The cohort: 65 to 80 early-stage, untreated non-small cell lung cancer patients. Sequenced material: lung tumor tissue, taken at surgery. The source of this sequence is a male donor with early-stage non-small cell lung cancer. The chain couples TRBV10-3 to TRBJ2-7; tentatively, D is TRBD1 (6 bases). The CDR3 sequence: CAIGDNSYEQYF. The CDR3 DNA follows: TGTGCCATCGGGGACAACTCCTACGAGCAGTACTTC.